The 10 T cell receptor beta chains below were found in one sample sequenced in a study of blood T cell repertoires in COVID-19. Only in-frame clones appear in the TCRdb table, and some are missing; sequencing was by immunoSEQ multiplex PCR. Of 190,000 or so clones listed, about 87% are singletons. Specimen: peripheral blood. The receptors here all came from a young woman with acute or convalescent COVID-19.

The V gene is TRBV14, the J gene TRBJ2-5; 8 bases match TRBD1. With V trimmed by 3 bases and J by 5 bases, 8 bases remained unmatched. The V gene's germline CDR1 is SGHDN and CDR2 FVKESK. The CDR3 is 15 amino acids. The CDR3 DNA reads TGTGCCAGCAGCCAGAGGACAGGGTCGGGGGAGACCCAGTACTTC. It specifies CASSQRTGSGETQYF. Filled out from reference TRBV14 and TRBJ2-5, the complete variable domain reads EAGVTQFPSHSVIEKGQTVTLRCDPISGHDNLYWYRRVMGKEIKFLLHFVKESKQDESGMPNNRFLAERTGGTYSTLKVQPAELEDSGVYFCASSQRTGSGETQYFGPGTRLLVL.

On this clone: Other DNA sequences from this sample encode an identical CDR3 as well. This chain joins TRBV28 and TRBJ2-1; D remains ambiguous. This CDR3 is 11 amino acids long. The germline gives CDR1 MDHEN, CDR2 SYDVKM. The V end was cut by 2 bases, the J end by 9 bases, with 5 bases between. CDR3 coding DNA: TGTGCCAGCAGTTTACGAGGTGAGCAGTTCTTC. This sequence encodes CASSLRGEQFF.

The V gene is TRBV10-3, the J gene TRBJ1-1; a weak D match, TRBD1 (6 bases). The CDR3 has 13 residues. The germline V gene has CDR1 ENHRY and CDR2 SYGVKD. The V end lost 8 bases, the J end lost 5 bases, and 15 bases lay between the germline ends. This CDR3 is CAIARGRDTEAFF. The CDR3 DNA follows: TGTGCCATCGCGAGGGGGAGGGATACTGAAGCTTTCTTT.

The J gene is TRBJ2-7, the V gene TRBV24-1, with unresolved D. V was shortened by 3 bases and J by 3 bases, with 14 bases between the two germline ends. The CDR3 is made up of 15 amino acids. Per the germline V gene, CDR1 is KGHDR and CDR2 is SFDVKD. The CDR3 sequence is CATSDPKSTHYEQYF. The CDR3 DNA is TGTGCCACCAGTGATCCTAAATCCACGCACTACGAGCAGTACTTC.

Only one count was recorded for this clone. The sample contains more than one DNA sequence encoding this CDR3. The chain carries TRBV12-3 or TRBV12-4 and TRBJ1-3; D not certain. The CDR3 sequence is 11 residues long. Trimming took off 5 bases at V and 4 bases at J, with 3 bases between the two ends. CDR3 nucleotides: TGTGCCAGCAGTCCAGGAAACACCATATATTTT. It is translated as CASSPGNTIYF.

The rearrangement uses TRBV6-5 and TRBJ2-7; no clear D gene. Trimming took off 7 bases at V and 1 base at J, with 11 bases between the two ends. This CDR3 comprises 13 residues. Germline CDR1 and CDR2: MNHEY and SVGAGI. The CDR3 DNA reads as TGTGCCAGCAACTCTCTTAAATCCTACGAGCAGTACTTC. Translation gives CASNSLKSYEQYF.

The chain combines TRBV5-4 with TRBJ2-2; perhaps TRBD1 as D (7 bases). V was clipped by 3 bases and J by 4 bases, with 13 bases between them. The V gene's germline CDR1 is SGHNT and CDR2 YYREEE (reference sequence). This CDR3 comprises 15 residues. DNA for the CDR3: TGTGCCAGCAGCTCGCCAGGGGGAGGCACCGGGGAGCTGTTTTTT. This encodes CASSSPGGGTGELFF. Combining the CDR3 with reference TRBV5-4 and TRBJ2-2 gives the whole variable domain ETGVTQSPTHLIKTRGQQVTLRCSSQSGHNTVSWYQQALGQGPQFIFQYYREEENGRGNFPPRFSGLQFPNYSSELNVNALELDDSALYLCASSSPGGGTGELFFGEGSRLTVL.

The chain combines TRBV14 with TRBJ1-6, with a tentative D call TRBD1 (5 bases). This CDR3 contains 15 residues. The V end was cut by 3 bases, the J end by 11 bases, with 17 bases between. Germline values: CDR1 SGHDN, CDR2 FVKESK. Written as DNA, the CDR3 is TGTGCCAGCAGCCAGGGCTCTTGGGGGGTGACACCCCTCCACTTT. Its protein is CASSQGSWGVTPLHF.

This chain joins TRBV5-1 and TRBJ2-1; TRBD2 matches at 10 bases. The CDR3 loop spans 14 amino acids. V was pared by 2 bases and J by 6 bases, with 2 bases of the junction left unmatched. Germline CDR1 reads SGHRS; CDR2 reads YFSETQ. CDR3 region: CASSLSGRANEQFF. The DNA for the CDR3 is TGCGCCAGCAGCTTAAGCGGGAGGGCCAATGAGCAGTTCTTC.

V and J are TRBV18 and TRBJ2-7; D may be TRBD1 (6 bases). Germline V gene data show CDR1 as KGHSH and CDR2 as LQKENI. This CDR3 is 15 amino acids long. V gave up 3 bases and J gave up 2 bases, with 14 bases separating them. For the CDR3, the DNA is TGTGCCAGCTCACCGACCGGGACAAGAACCTACGAGCAGTACTTC. Protein product: CASSPTGTRTYEQYF.